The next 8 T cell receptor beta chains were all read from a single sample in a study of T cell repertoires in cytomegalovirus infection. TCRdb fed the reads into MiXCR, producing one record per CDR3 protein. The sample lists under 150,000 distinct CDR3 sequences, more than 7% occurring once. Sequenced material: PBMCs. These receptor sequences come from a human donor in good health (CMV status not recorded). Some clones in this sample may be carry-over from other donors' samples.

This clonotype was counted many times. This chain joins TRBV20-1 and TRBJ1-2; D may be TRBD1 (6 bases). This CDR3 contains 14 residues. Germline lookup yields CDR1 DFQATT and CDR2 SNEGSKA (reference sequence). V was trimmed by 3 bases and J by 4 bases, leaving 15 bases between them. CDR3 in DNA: TGCAGTGCTAGGGACGGGGGCGGTGGCTATGGCTACACCTTC. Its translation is CSARDGGGGYGYTF.

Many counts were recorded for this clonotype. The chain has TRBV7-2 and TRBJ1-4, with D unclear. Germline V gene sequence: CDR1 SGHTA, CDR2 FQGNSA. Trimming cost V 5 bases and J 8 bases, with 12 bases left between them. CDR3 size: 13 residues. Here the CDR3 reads CASSPGVGEKLFF. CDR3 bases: TGTGCCAGCAGCCCCGGTGTGGGGGAAAAACTGTTTTTT.

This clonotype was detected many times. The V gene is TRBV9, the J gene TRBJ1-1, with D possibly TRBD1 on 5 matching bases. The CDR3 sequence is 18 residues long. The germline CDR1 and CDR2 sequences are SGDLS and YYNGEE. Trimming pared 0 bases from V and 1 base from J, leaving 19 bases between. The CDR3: CASSVGPVAHGANTEAFF. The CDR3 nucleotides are TGTGCCAGCAGCGTAGGCCCAGTGGCCCATGGGGCGAACACTGAAGCTTTCTTT.

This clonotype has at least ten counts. The CDR3: CASSLTSGGVSYEQYF. CDR3 in DNA: TGTGCCAGCAGCCTGACTAGCGGGGGGGTCTCCTACGAGCAGTACTTC. The chain carries TRBV5-5 and TRBJ2-7; 14 bases map to TRBD2. The germline CDR1 and CDR2 sequences are SGHKS and YYEKEE (reference sequence). With 4 bases clipped from V and 0 bases from J, the junction kept 3 bases outside the gene matches. CDR3 length equals 16 residues. Drawing the rest from reference TRBV5-5 and TRBJ2-7, the complete variable domain is DAGVTQSPTHLIKTRGQQVTLRCSPISGHKSVSWYQQVLGQGPQFIFQYYEKEERGRGNFPDRFSARQFPNYSSELNVNALLLGDSALYLCASSLTSGGVSYEQYFGPGTRLTVT.

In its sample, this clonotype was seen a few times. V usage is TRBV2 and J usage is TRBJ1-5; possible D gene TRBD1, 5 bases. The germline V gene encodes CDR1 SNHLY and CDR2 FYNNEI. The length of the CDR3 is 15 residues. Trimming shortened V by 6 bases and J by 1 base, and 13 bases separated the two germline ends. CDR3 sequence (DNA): TGTGCCAGCAGCTCGTCTTGGGGGAGCAATCAGCCCCAGCATTTT. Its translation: CASSSSWGSNQPQHF.

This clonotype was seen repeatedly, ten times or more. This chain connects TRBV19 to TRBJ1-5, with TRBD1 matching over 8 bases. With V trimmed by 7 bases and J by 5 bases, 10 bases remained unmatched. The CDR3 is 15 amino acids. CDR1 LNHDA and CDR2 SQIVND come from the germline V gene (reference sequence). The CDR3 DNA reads TGTGCCAGTAAAAAAGACAGGGGACGTGATCAGCCCCAGCATTTT. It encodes CASKKDRGRDQPQHF.

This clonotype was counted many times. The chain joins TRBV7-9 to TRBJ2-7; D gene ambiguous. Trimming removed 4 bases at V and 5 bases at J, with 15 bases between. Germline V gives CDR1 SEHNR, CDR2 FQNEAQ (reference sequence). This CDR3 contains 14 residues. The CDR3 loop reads CASSSDPSQDEQYF. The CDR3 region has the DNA TGTGCCAGCAGCTCGGACCCCTCTCAAGACGAGCAGTACTTC.

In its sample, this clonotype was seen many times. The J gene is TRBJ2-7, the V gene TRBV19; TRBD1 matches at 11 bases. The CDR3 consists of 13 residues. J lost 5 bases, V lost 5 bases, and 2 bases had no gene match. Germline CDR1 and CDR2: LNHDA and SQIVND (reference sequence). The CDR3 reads CASSLDRGHEQYF. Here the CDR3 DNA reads TGTGCCAGTAGTTTGGACAGGGGGCACGAGCAGTACTTC.